The 5 T cell receptor beta chains in this list originate from one sample, sequenced in a study of OX40 agonist ivuxolimab in advanced cancers. TCRdb keeps only in-frame clones here, not all; method: immunoSEQ multiplex PCR. The table records some 150,000 clones, 85% to 95% of them present only once. This specimen consisted of CD4+ or CD8+ T cells sorted from blood, obtained in a trial of the OX40 agonist ivuxolimab. The source of these receptors is an adult with an advanced solid tumor such as melanoma, head and neck, liver or kidney cancer.

The V call is TRBV10-1, the J call TRBJ1-5, with D perhaps matching TRBD1 (5 bases). This CDR3 has 15 amino acids. V lost 6 bases and J lost 3, with 15 bases in between. The germline CDR1 and CDR2 sequences are WNHNN and SYGVQD (reference sequence). The CDR3 sequence: CASRDRGADNQPQHF. Written as DNA, the CDR3 is TGCGCCAGCAGGGACCGCGGGGCAGACAATCAGCCCCAGCATTTT.

The chain is built from TRBV2 and TRBJ2-7, with a weak D call TRBD2 (5 bases). The ends were cut back, 6 bases at V and 0 bases at J, with 12 bases in the middle. CDR1 is SNHLY and CDR2 is FYNNEI in the germline V gene. The CDR3 runs 14 residues. The CDR3: CASSRGIPSYEQYF. As DNA, the CDR3 is TGTGCCAGCAGCAGAGGGATACCCTCCTACGAGCAGTACTTC.

V is TRBV28 and J is TRBJ2-5; D call uncertain. V shed 7 bases and J shed 3 bases, with 21 bases lying between them. The CDR3 loop spans 16 amino acids. Germline CDR1 is MDHEN and CDR2 is SYDVKM. The CDR3, as DNA: TGTGCCAGCAAGGGTCCCTCTCTGCTCCCTAAAGAGACCCAGTACTTC. It codes for CASKGPSLLPKETQYF.

This chain links TRBV6-6 with TRBJ2-7; 7 bases match TRBD1. Germline CDR1 MNHNY, CDR2 SVGAGI (reference sequence). The CDR3 spans 15 residues. The ends lost 2 bases at V and 4 bases at J; junction bases unmatched: 8. The CDR3 here is CASSYLRGKGYEQYF. CDR3 nucleotides: TGTGCCAGCAGTTACCTCAGGGGGAAAGGTTACGAGCAGTACTTC.

The chain carries TRBV18 and TRBJ1-4; TRBD1 is a possible D gene (5 bases). Per the germline V gene, CDR1 is KGHSH and CDR2 is LQKENI. V was trimmed by 0 bases and J by 7 bases, leaving 12 bases between them. This CDR3 is built from 15 residues. CDR3 nucleotides: TGTGCCAGCTCACCACCGTCAGGGAGAGGTGAAAAACTGTTTTTT. It specifies CASSPPSGRGEKLFF.